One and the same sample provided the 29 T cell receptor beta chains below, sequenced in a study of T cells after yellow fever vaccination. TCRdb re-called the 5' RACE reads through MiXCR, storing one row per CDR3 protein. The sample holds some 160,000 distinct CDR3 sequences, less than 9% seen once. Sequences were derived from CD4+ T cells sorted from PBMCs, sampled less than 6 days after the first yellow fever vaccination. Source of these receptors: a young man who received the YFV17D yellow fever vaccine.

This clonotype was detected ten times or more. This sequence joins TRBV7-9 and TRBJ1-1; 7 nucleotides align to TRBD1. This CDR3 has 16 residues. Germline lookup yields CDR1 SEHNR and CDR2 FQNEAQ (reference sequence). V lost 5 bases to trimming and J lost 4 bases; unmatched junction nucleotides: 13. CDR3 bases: TGTGCCAGCAGCCCGCCAGGGGGGGCTTGGGGCACTGAAGCTTTCTTT. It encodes CASSPPGGAWGTEAFF.

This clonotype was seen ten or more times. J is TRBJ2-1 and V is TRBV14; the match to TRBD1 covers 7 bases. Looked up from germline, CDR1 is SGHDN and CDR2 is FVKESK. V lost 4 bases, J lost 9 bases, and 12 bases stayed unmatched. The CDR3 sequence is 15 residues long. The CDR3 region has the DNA TGTGCCAGCAGCCCAGGGGGATCCTGGGATACTGAGCAGTTCTTC. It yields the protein CASSPGGSWDTEQFF.

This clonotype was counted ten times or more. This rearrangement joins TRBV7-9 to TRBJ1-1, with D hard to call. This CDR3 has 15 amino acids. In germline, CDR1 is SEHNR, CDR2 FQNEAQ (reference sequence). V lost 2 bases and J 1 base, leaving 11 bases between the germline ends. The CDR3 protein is CASSLSSVENTEAFF. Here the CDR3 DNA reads TGTGCCAGCAGCTTATCTAGCGTGGAGAACACTGAAGCTTTCTTT.

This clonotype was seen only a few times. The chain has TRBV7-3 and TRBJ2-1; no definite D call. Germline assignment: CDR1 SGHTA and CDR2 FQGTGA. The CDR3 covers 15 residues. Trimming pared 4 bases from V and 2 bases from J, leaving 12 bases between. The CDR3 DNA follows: TGTGCCAGCAGCTCCATGGCGGCAGCCTACAATGAGCAGTTCTTC. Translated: CASSSMAAAYNEQFF.

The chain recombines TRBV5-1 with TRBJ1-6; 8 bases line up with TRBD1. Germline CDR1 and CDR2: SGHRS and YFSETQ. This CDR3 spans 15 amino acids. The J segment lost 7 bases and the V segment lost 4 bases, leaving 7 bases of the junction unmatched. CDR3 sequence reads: CASSPGGQVNSPLHF. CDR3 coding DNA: TGCGCCAGCAGCCCTGGGGGACAGGTGAATTCACCCCTCCACTTT.

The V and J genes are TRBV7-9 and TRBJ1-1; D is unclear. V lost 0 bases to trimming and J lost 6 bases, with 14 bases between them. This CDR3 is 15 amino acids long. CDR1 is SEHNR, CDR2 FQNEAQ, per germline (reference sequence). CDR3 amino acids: CASSLAPGFGAEAFF. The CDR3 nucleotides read TGTGCCAGCAGCTTAGCGCCTGGGTTTGGCGCTGAAGCTTTCTTT.

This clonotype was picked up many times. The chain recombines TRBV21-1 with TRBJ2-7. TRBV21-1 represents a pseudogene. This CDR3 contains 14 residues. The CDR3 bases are TGTGCCAGCAGCAAAGGCAGGAAGGGATACGAGCAGTACGTC. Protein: CASSKGRKGYEQYV.

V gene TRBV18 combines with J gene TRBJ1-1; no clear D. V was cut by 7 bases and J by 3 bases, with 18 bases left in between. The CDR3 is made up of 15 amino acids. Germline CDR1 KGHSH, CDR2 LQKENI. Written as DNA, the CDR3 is TGTGCCAGCTTTCCACCCACGAGGGCGGACACTGAAGCTTTCTTT. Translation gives CASFPPTRADTEAFF.

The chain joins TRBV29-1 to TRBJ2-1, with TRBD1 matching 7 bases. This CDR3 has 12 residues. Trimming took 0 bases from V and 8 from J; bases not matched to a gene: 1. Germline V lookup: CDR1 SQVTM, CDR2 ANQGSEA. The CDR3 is CSVEEGGYEQFF. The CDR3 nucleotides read TGCAGCGTTGAAGAAGGGGGCTATGAGCAGTTCTTC.

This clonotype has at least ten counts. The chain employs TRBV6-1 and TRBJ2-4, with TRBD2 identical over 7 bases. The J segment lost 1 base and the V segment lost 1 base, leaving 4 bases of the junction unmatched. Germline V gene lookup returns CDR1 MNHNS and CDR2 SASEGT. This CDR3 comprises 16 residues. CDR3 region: CASSEDGGWAKNIQYF. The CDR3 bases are TGTGCCAGCAGTGAAGACGGGGGGTGGGCCAAAAACATTCAGTACTTC.

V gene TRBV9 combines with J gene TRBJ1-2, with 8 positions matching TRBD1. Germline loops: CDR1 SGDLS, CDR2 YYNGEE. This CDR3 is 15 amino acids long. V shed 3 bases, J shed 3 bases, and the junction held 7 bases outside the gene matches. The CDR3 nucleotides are TGTGCCAGCAGCGAACATACAGGGGGGGACTATGGCTACACCTTC. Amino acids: CASSEHTGGDYGYTF. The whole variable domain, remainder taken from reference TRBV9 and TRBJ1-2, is DSGVTQTPKHLITATGQRVTLRCSPRSGDLSVYWYQQSLDQGLQFLIQYYNGEERAKGNILERFSAQQFPDLHSELNLSSLELGDSALYFCASSEHTGGDYGYTFGSGTRLTVV.

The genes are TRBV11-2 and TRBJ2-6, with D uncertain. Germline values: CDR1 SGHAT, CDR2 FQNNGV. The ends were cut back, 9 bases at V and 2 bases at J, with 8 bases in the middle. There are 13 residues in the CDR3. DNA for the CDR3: TGTGCCAGTTCAGGACCTGGGGCCAACGTCCTGACTTTC. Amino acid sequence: CASSGPGANVLTF.

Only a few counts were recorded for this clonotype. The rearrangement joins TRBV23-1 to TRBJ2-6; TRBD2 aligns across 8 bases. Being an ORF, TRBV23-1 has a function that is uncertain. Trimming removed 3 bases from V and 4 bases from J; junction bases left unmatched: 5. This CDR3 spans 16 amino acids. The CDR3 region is CASSHGGALGANVLTF. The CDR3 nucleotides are TGCGCCAGCAGTCACGGGGGGGCGCTAGGGGCCAACGTCCTGACTTTC.

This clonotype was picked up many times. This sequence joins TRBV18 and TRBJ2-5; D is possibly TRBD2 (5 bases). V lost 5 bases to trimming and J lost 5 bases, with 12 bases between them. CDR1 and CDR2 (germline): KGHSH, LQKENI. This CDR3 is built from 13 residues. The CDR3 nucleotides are TGTGCCAGCTCATACACTAGGGAGGAGACCCAGTACTTC. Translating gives CASSYTREETQYF.

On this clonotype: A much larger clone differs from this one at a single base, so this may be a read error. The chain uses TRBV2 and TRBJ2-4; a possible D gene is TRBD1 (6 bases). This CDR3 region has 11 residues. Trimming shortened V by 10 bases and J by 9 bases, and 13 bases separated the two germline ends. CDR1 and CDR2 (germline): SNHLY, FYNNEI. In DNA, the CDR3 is TGTGCCACCATCCCAGGGGTCATTCAGTACTTC. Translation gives CATIPGVIQYF.

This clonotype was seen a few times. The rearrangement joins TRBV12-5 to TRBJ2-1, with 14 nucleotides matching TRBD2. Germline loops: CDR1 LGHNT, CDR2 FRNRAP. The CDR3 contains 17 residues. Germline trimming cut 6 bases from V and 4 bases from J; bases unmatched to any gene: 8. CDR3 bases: TGTGCTAGTGGGATGCGACTAGCGGGGGGGGTTTACAATGAGCAGTTCTTC. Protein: CASGMRLAGGVYNEQFF.

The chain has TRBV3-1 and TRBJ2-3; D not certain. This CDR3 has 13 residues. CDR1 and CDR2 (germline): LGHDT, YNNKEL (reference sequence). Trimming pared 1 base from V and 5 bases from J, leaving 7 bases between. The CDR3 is CASSQVRVDTQYF. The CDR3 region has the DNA TGTGCCAGCAGCCAAGTAAGGGTAGATACGCAGTATTTT.

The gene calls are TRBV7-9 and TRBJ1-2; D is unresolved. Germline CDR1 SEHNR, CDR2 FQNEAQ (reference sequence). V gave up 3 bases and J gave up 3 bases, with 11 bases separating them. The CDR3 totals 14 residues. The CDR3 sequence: CASSLNPDDYGYTF. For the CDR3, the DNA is TGTGCCAGCAGCTTGAACCCAGATGACTATGGCTACACCTTC.

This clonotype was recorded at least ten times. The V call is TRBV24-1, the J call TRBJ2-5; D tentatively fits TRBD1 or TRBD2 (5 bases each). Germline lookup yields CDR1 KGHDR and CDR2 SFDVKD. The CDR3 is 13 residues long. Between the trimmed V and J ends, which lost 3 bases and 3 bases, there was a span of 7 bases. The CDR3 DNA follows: TGTGCCACCAGTGATGGGACGGAAGAGACCCAGTACTTC. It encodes CATSDGTEETQYF.

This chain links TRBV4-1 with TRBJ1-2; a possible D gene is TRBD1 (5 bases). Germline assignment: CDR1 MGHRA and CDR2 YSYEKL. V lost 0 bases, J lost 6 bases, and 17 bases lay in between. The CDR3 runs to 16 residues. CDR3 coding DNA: TGCGCCAGCAGCCAAGATTGGGGAGGGGCAGGAGATGGCTACACCTTC. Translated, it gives CASSQDWGGAGDGYTF.

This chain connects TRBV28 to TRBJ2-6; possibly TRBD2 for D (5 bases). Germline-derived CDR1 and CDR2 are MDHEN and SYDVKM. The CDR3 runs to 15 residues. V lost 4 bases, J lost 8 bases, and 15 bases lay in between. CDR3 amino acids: CASSSPGSTPNVLTF. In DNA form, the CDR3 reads TGTGCCAGCAGTTCCCCGGGGAGCACTCCCAACGTCCTGACTTTC. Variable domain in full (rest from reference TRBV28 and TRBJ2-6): DVKVTQSSRYLVKRTGEKVFLECVQDMDHENMFWYRQDPGLGLRLIYFSYDVKMKEKGDIPEGYSVSREKKERFSLILESASTNQTSMYLCASSSPGSTPNVLTFGAGSRLTVL.

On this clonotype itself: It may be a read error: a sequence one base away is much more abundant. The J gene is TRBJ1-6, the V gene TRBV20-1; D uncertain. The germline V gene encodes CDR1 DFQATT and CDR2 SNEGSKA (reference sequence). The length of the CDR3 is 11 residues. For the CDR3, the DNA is TGCAGTGCTATCTATAATTCACCCCTCAACTTT. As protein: CSAIYNSPLNF.

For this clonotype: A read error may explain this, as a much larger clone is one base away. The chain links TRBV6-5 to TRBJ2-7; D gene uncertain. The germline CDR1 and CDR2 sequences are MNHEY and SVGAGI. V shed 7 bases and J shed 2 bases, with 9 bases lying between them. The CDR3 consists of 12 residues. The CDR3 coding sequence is TGTGCCAGCACTTCCGCCCCCTACGAGCAGTACTTC. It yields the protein CASTSAPYEQYF.

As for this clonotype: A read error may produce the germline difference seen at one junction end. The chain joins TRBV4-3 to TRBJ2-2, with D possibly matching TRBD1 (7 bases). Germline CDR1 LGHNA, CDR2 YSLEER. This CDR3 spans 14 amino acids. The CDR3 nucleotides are TGCGCCAGCAGCAATAGACAGGGACGCGGGGTGCTGTTTTTT. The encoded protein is CASSNRQGRGVLFF.

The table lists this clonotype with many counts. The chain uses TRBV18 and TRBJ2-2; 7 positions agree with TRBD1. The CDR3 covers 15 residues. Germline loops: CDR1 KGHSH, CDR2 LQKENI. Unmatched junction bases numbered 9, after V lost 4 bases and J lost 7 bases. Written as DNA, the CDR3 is TGTGCCAGCTCACGGGACAGACCTATGAGCGGGGAGCTGTTTTTT. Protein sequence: CASSRDRPMSGELFF. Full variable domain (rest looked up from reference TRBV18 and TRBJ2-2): NAGVMQNPRHLVRRRGQEARLRCSPMKGHSHVYWYRQLPEEGLKFMVYLQKENIIDESGMPKERFSAEFPKEGPSILRIQQVVRGDSAAYFCASSRDRPMSGELFFGEGSRLTVL.

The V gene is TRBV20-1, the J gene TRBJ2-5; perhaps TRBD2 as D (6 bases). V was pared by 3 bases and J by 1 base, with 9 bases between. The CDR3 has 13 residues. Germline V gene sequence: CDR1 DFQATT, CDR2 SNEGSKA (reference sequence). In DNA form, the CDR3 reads TGCAGTGCTAGTGCCGGGAGCCAAGAGACCCAGTACTTC. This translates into CSASAGSQETQYF.

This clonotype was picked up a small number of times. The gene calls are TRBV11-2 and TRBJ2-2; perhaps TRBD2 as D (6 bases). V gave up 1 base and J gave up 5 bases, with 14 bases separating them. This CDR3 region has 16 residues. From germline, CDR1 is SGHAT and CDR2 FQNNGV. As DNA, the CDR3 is TGTGCCAGCAGCTTAGGAAGGGGTAGCGGTACCGGGGAGCTGTTTTTT. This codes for CASSLGRGSGTGELFF.

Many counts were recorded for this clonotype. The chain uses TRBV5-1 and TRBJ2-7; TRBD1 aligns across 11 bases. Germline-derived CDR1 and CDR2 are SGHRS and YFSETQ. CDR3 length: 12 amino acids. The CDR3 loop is CEDRGRSYEQYF. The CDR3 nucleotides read TGCGAGGACAGGGGGCGTTCGTACGAGCAGTACTTC.

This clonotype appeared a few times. This CDR3 is CASSRQTGTDTQYF. The CDR3 region has the DNA TGTGCCAGTAGTAGACAGACGGGCACAGATACGCAGTATTTT. The chain couples TRBV19 to TRBJ2-3; a weak D match, TRBD1 (5 bases). Germline values: CDR1 LNHDA, CDR2 SQIVND (reference sequence). The V and J ends lost 4 bases and 1 base respectively, with 9 bases between them. The CDR3 loop spans 14 amino acids.